This T cell receptor (beta chain) emerged from a study of multiple sclerosis patients with progressive multifocal leukoencephalopathy. Time point denoted: time of PML onset. The T3 samples were drawn when PML began. Trimming cost V 4 bases and J 0 bases, with 13 bases left between them. Germline V lookup: CDR1 SGHRS, CDR2 YFSETQ. The CDR3 is made up of 16 amino acids. Profiled with immunoSEQ multiplex PCR; TCRdb holds only in-frame clones, not every one. The table has approximately 35,000 clones, about 88% seen once; the top ten hold about 3.2%. This TCR derives from a human donor with progressive multifocal leukoencephalopathy. This material consisted of PBMCs, taken from a patient treated with natalizumab. The rearrangement links TRBV5-1 to TRBJ1-4; D not certain. As DNA, the CDR3 is TGCGCCAGCAGCGCGAGGACCGAAGCAACTAATGAAAAACTGTTTTTT. Translating it yields CASSARTEATNEKLFF.